The T cell receptor beta chain described here comes from a study of CD8+ T cells in alopecia areata. On this clone: Its antigen is not identified.

Treatment noted: oral pan-JAK inhibitor, 5-10 mg twice daily. As part of sample collection, lesional scalp punch biopsies and peripheral blood were taken from alopecia areata patients. Study-level findings and limits: Higher clonality than in normal scalp was seen in lesional scalp, especially alopecia totalis/universalis.

Extracted RNA was reverse transcribed, and the resulting cDNA served as sequencing template. The repertoire was sequenced with immunoSEQ multiplex PCR; TCRdb's copy has only in-frame clones and lacks some. The data contain about 140,000 clones, roughly four fifths of them singletons. This TCR came from a human donor with alopecia areata. Sample: CD8+ T cells sorted from blood, taken at week 4, from a patient treated with tofacitinib.

The CDR3 here is CASSIEGGAGSADYGYTF. DNA for the CDR3: TGTGCCAGCAGCATCGAAGGGGGCGCGGGCTCTGCGGACTATGGCTACACCTTC. V usage is TRBV13 and J usage is TRBJ1-2; 7 positions agree with TRBD1. V lost 5 bases to trimming and J lost 3 bases; unmatched junction nucleotides: 18. This CDR3 comprises 18 residues. CDR1 is PRHDT, CDR2 FYEKMQ, per germline (reference sequence).